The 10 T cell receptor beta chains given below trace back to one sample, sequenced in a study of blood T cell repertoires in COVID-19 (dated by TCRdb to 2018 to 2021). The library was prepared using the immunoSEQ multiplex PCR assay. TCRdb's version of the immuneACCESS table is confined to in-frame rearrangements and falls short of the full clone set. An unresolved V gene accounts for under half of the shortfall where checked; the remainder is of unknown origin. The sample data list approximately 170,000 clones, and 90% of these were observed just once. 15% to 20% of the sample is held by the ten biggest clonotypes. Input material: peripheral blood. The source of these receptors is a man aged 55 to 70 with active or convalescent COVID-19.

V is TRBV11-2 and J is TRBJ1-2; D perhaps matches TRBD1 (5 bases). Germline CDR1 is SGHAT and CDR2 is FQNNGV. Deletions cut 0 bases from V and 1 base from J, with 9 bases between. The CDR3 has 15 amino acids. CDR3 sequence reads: CASSLDSTDNYGYTF. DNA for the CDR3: TGTGCCAGCAGCTTAGATTCGACAGATAACTATGGCTACACCTTC.

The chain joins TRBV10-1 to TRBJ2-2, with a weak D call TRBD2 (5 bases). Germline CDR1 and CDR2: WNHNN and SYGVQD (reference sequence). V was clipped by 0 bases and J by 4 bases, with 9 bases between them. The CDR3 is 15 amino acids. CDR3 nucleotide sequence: TGCGCCAGCAGTGAGTCAGGACTTGGCACCGGGGAGCTGTTTTTT. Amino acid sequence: CASSESGLGTGELFF.

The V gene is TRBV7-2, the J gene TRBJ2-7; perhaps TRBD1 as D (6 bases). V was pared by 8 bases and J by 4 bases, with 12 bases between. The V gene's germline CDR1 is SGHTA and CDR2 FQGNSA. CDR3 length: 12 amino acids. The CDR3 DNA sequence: TGTGCCAGCGGGGGCAGCGTGTACGAGCAGTACTTC. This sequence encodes CASGGSVYEQYF.

In DNA form, the CDR3 reads TGTGCCAGCAGCTTGGGGATCCGGGACAGGAACACTGAAGCTTTCTTT. Protein: CASSLGIRDRNTEAFF. The chain combines TRBV5-4 with TRBJ1-1; TRBD1 matches at 7 bases. Germline loops: CDR1 SGHNT, CDR2 YYREEE (reference sequence). The CDR3 sequence is 16 residues long. The V gene end was trimmed by 0 bases and the J gene end by 1 base; junction bases not matched to a gene: 6. The whole variable domain, remainder taken from reference TRBV5-4 and TRBJ1-1, is ETGVTQSPTHLIKTRGQQVTLRCSSQSGHNTVSWYQQALGQGPQFIFQYYREEENGRGNFPPRFSGLQFPNYSSELNVNALELDDSALYLCASSLGIRDRNTEAFFGQGTRLTVV.

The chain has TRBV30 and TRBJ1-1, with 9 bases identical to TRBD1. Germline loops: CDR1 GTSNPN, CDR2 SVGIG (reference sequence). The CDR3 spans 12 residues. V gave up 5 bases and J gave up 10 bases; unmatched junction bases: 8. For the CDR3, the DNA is TGTGCCTGGGACCCGGACAGGGGAAGAGCTTTCTTT. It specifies CAWDPDRGRAFF.

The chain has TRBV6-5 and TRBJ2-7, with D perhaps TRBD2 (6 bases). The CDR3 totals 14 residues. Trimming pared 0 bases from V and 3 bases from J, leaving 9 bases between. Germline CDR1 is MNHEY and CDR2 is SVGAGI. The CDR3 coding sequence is TGTGCCAGCAGTTACTCATGGCGGGACTACGAGCAGTACTTC. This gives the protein CASSYSWRDYEQYF.

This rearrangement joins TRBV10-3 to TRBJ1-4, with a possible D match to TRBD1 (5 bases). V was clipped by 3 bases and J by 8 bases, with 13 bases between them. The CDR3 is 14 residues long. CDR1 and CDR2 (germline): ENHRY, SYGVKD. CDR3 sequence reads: CAISEWGEREKLFF. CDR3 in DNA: TGTGCCATCAGTGAATGGGGGGAACGGGAAAAACTGTTTTTT.

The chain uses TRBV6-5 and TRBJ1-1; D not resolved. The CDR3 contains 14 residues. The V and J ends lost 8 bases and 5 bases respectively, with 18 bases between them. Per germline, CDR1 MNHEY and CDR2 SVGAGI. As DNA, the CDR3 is TGTGCCAGCCTTAATCGCGTCGGAGAAACTGAAGCTTTCTTT. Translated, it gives CASLNRVGETEAFF.

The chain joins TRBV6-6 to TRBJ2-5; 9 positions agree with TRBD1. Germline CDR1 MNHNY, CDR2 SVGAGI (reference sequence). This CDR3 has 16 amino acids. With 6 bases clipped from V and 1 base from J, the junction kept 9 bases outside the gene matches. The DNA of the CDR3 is TGTGCCAGCAGACAGGGGGCTGGGGCAGGCCAAGAGACCCAGTACTTC. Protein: CASRQGAGAGQETQYF.

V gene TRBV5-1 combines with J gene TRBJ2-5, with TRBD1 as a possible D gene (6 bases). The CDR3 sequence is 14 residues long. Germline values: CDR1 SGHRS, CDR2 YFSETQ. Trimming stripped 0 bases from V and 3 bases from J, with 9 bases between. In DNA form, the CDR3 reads TGCGCCAGCAGCTTGGGGGGGCCAGAAGAGACCCAGTACTTC. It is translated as CASSLGGPEETQYF.